The present entry profiles one T cell receptor (beta chain) with its context. From germline, CDR1 is SGHAT and CDR2 FQNNGV. CDR3 size: 18 residues. Trimming took 1 base from V and 0 from J; bases not matched to a gene: 9. This entry comes from a study of PD-L1 blockade in urothelial cancer. Study-level information: Patients previously received 0 to 3 chemotherapy regimens. Blood gave a median roughly 140,000 T cells.

Assay: immunoSEQ multiplex PCR; the TCRdb copy retains only in-frame clones and omits some. The sample includes 130,000 or so clones, roughly 83% of them seen just once. Regarding time point: pretreatment peripheral blood. The chain combines TRBV11-2 with TRBJ1-2; 9 nucleotides line up with TRBD1. The sample was PBMCs, taken around atezolizumab (anti-PD-L1) treatment. The TCR sequence derives from a man aged 45 to 65 with urothelial cancer. For the CDR3, the DNA is TGTGCCAGCAGCTTAGTTTGGGGACAGGGTCTTTCTAACTATGGCTACACCTTC. Residues: CASSLVWGQGLSNYGYTF.